This is a list of T cell receptor beta chains from one sample in a study of CD8+ T cells in alopecia areata. Profiled with immunoSEQ multiplex PCR; TCRdb holds only in-frame clones, not every one. The sample consists of tens of thousands of clones, more than 55% of them appearing once. The specimen sequenced was NKG2D-high CD8+ T cells sorted from blood. Every receptor here comes from a human donor with alopecia areata. Each CDR3 is given with its conserved first and last residue. D genes are given only for firm matches. Not all rows give a size; the values are once, few, many and, for expanded clones, a class.

>NA|few|13|TRBV28|TRBJ2-7
CASETGNSYEQYF
TGTGCCAGCGAGACAGGCAACTCCTACGAGCAGTACTTC
>NA|once|15|TRBV28|TRBJ1-2
CASSDVPGLHYGYTF
TGTGCCAGCAGCGACGTTCCGGGGTTACACTATGGCTACACCTTC
>TRBD2|NA|16|TRBV7-6|TRBJ2-2
CASSLGREGWTGELFF
TGTGCCAGCAGCTTAGGCCGGGAGGGATGGACCGGGGAGCTGTTTTTT
>NA|few|13|TRBV18|TRBJ2-1
CASSPEGYNEQFF
TGTGCCAGCTCACCCGAAGGCTACAATGAGCAGTTCTTC
>NA|few|15|TRBV29-1|TRBJ2-7
CSVVPGTVSSYEQYF
TGCAGCGTTGTCCCTGGGACGGTTAGCTCCTACGAGCAGTACTTC
>NA|once|14|TRBV19|TRBJ2-3
CASRFGQNTDTQYF
TGTGCCAGCCGTTTTGGACAGAACACAGATACGCAGTATTTT
>NA|NA|15|TRBV27|TRBJ2-7
CASSLSAGSTYEQYF
TGTGCCAGCAGTTTATCTGCAGGGAGTACCTACGAGCAGTACTTC
>NA|NA|16|TRBV30|TRBJ2-7
CAWSVPRRQSGNEQYF
TGTGCCTGGAGTGTACCCCGTCGCCAGTCAGGGAACGAGCAGTACTTC
>NA|few|15|TRBV28|TRBJ2-1
CASSSLDSGSDEQFF
TGTGCCAGCAGTTCCCTTGACTCCGGTTCGGATGAGCAGTTCTTC
>NA|NA|14|TRBV5-1|TRBJ2-3
CATSPLGIWDTQYF
TGCGCCACTTCACCCCTGGGCATTTGGGATACGCAGTATTTT
>NA|few|16|TRBV29-1|TRBJ2-6
CSVSDKSVSGANVLTF
TGCAGCGTTTCCGACAAGAGCGTCTCTGGGGCCAACGTCCTGACTTTC
>TRBD1|NA|13|TRBV29-1|TRBJ1-2
CSVMDRGDYGYTF
TGCAGCGTGATGGACAGGGGTGACTATGGCTACACCTTC
>TRBD2|NA|17|TRBV11-2|TRBJ2-3
CASSLGASGRATDTQYF
TGTGCCAGCAGCTTAGGGGCTAGCGGGAGAGCGACAGATACGCAGTATTTT
>TRBD2|NA|15|TRBV7-9|TRBJ2-1
CASSPTSGAYNEQFF
TGTGCCAGCAGCCCGACTAGCGGAGCCTACAATGAGCAGTTCTTC
>NA|NA|14|TRBV28|TRBJ2-7
CASSLTGNSYEQYF
TGTGCCAGCAGTTTAACGGGGAACTCCTACGAGCAGTACTTC
>TRBD2|NA|13|TRBV29-1|TRBJ2-7
CSVVGLAGHEQYF
TGCAGCGTCGTGGGACTAGCGGGACACGAGCAGTACTTC
>NA|NA|13|TRBV27|TRBJ2-7
CASSAIHEDEQYF
TGTGCCAGCAGTGCGATCCATGAGGACGAGCAGTACTTC
>TRBD1|few|17|TRBV5-4|TRBJ2-1
CASSLALGQVTYNEQFF
TGTGCCAGCAGCTTGGCCTTAGGACAGGTGACCTACAATGAGCAGTTCTTC
>NA|NA|16|TRBV4-1|TRBJ2-3
CASSQEFGTSTDTQYF
TGCGCCAGCAGCCAAGAGTTCGGGACTAGCACAGATACGCAGTATTTT
>TRBD2|NA|15|TRBV9|TRBJ2-7
CASSPIAGGTYEQYF
TGTGCCAGCAGCCCAATAGCGGGGGGGACCTACGAGCAGTACTTC
>NA|NA|13|TRBV6-5|TRBJ2-1
CASSYGQGKNRFF
TGTGCCAGCAGTTACGGCCAGGGTAAGAATAGGTTCTTC
>NA|NA|13|TRBV7-2|TRBJ2-7
CASSLGSTYEQYF
TGTGCCAGCAGCTTAGGGTCGACCTACGAGCAGTACTTC
>TRBD2|few|13|TRBV28|TRBJ2-7
CASSPREAYEQYF
TGTGCCAGCAGTCCCCGGGAGGCCTACGAGCAGTACTTC
>NA|few|15|TRBV2|TRBJ2-2
CASSAGKANTGELFF
TGTGCCAGCAGCGCAGGGAAAGCCAACACCGGGGAGCTGTTTTTT
>NA|NA|13|TRBV27|TRBJ2-7
CASTQQFPYEQYF
TGTGCCAGCACTCAACAGTTCCCCTACGAGCAGTACTTC
>NA|few|13|TRBV7-9|TRBJ2-1
CASSLPPDNEQFF
TGTGCCAGCAGCTTGCCCCCCGACAATGAGCAGTTCTTC
>NA|NA|14|TRBV7-2|TRBJ2-5
CASSFLQGPETQYF
TGTGCCAGCAGCTTTCTGCAGGGCCCGGAGACCCAGTACTTC
>NA|NA|14|TRBV30|TRBJ1-1
CAWQLWGLNTEAFF
TGTGCCTGGCAACTCTGGGGCCTGAACACTGAAGCTTTCTTT
>NA|NA|12|TRBV27|TRBJ2-5
CASSLDRETQYF
TGTGCCAGCAGCCTGGACCGGGAGACCCAGTACTTC
>TRBD1|NA|14|TRBV28|TRBJ2-2
CASSRDSHTGELFF
TGTGCCAGCAGTCGGGACAGCCACACCGGGGAGCTGTTTTTT
>TRBD1|few|13|TRBV29-1|TRBJ1-1
CSVRAGGLTEAFF
TGCAGCGTTCGGGCAGGGGGCTTGACTGAAGCTTTCTTT
>NA|NA|13|TRBV13|TRBJ1-1
CASSWNRGTEAFF
TGTGCCAGCAGCTGGAATCGTGGTACTGAAGCTTTCTTT
>TRBD1|NA|16|TRBV7-9|TRBJ2-7
CASSPLRDRDLYEQYF
TGTGCCAGCAGTCCACTCCGGGACAGGGACCTCTACGAGCAGTACTTC
>NA|NA|15|TRBV19|TRBJ2-5
CASSPGTRGGETQYF
TGTGCCAGTAGCCCCGGGACAAGAGGGGGAGAGACCCAGTACTTC
>TRBD1|NA|15|TRBV7-9|TRBJ1-2
CASSNPDRVDYGYTF
TGTGCCAGCAGCAACCCCGACAGGGTCGACTATGGCTACACCTTC
>TRBD1|NA|16|TRBV9|TRBJ2-2
CASSNVQGYDTGELFF
TGTGCCAGCAGCAATGTACAGGGGTATGACACCGGGGAGCTGTTTTTT
>NA|few|15|TRBV7-9|TRBJ2-7
CASSLGSGRQYEQYF
TGTGCCAGCAGCTTAGGTTCAGGGAGGCAGTACGAGCAGTACTTC
>NA|NA|11|TRBV4-1|TRBJ2-1
CASSRGNEQFF
TGCGCCAGCAGCCGTGGTAATGAGCAGTTCTTC
>NA|few|14|TRBV28|TRBJ2-5
CASSPGEAPETQYF
TGTGCCAGCAGTCCAGGGGAGGCCCCAGAGACCCAGTACTTC
>NA|NA|11|TRBV7-9|TRBJ2-1
CASSDSVEQFF
TGTGCCAGCAGCGATAGCGTTGAGCAGTTCTTC
>NA|NA|14|TRBV5-4|TRBJ2-7
CASSLYGSLNEQYF
TGTGCCAGCAGCTTGTACGGGAGCCTAAACGAGCAGTACTTC
>TRBD1|NA|16|TRBV9|TRBJ1-1
CASSEGTGFMNTEAFF
TGTGCCAGCAGCGAGGGGACAGGTTTCATGAACACTGAAGCTTTCTTT
>TRBD1|few|15|TRBV6-6|TRBJ2-1
CASSYTGGAYNEQFF
TGTGCCAGCAGTTACACAGGGGGCGCATACAATGAGCAGTTCTTC
>NA|NA|13|TRBV7-9|TRBJ2-5
CASSQTPKETQYF
TGTGCCAGCAGCCAGACGCCCAAAGAGACCCAGTACTTC
>NA|NA|14|TRBV5-4|TRBJ2-5
CASSRTPGQETQYF
TGTGCCAGCAGTAGGACACCGGGGCAAGAGACCCAGTACTTC
>TRBD1|NA|15|TRBV9|TRBJ1-6
CASSLSGTGLSPLHF
TGTGCCAGCAGCCTAAGCGGGACAGGGCTTTCACCCCTCCACTTT
>TRBD1|NA|13|TRBV29-1|TRBJ2-7
CSARTGLSDEQYF
TGCAGCGCACGGACAGGCCTCAGCGACGAGCAGTACTTC
>NA|NA|14|TRBV2|TRBJ2-1
CASSSYGGRVEQFF
TGTGCCAGCAGTTCTTACGGGGGGCGGGTTGAGCAGTTCTTC
>NA|NA|17|TRBV7-9|TRBJ2-5
CASSASLNPGDQETQYF
TGTGCCAGCAGCGCGAGCCTCAACCCAGGGGACCAAGAGACCCAGTACTTC
>NA|NA|13|TRBV7-9|TRBJ2-1
CASSLGATGEQFF
TGTGCCAGCAGCTTAGGGGCCACGGGTGAGCAGTTCTTC
>NA|NA|17|TRBV28|TRBJ2-4
CASSSHWVRLDKNIQYF
TGTGCCAGCAGTTCCCACTGGGTGAGGCTCGACAAAAACATTCAGTACTTC
>NA|NA|18|TRBV21-1|TRBJ2-4
CASSIGTSGGAAKNIQYF
TGTGCCAGCAGCATCGGGACTAGCGGGGGGGCAGCCAAAAACATTCAGTACTTC
>NA|NA|14|TRBV7-9|TRBJ1-1
CASSPMLGAGEAFF
TGTGCCAGCAGCCCGATGCTGGGGGCCGGAGAAGCTTTCTTT
>TRBD2|NA|14|TRBV2|TRBJ2-5
CASKTSGLQETQYF
TGTGCCAGCAAGACTAGCGGACTCCAAGAGACCCAGTACTTC